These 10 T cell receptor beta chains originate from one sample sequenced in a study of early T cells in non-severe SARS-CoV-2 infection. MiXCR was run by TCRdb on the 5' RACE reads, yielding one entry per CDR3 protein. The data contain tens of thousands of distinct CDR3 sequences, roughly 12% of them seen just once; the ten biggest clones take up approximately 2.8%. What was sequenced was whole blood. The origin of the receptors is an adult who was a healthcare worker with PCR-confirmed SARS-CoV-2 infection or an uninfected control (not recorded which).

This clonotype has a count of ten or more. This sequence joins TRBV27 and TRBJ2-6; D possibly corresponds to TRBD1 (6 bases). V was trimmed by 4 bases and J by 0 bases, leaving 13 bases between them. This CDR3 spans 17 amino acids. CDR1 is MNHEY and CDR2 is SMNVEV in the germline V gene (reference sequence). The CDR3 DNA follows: TGTGCCAGCAGTTACCGGACAGTAGACTCTGGGGCCAACGTCCTGACTTTC. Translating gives CASSYRTVDSGANVLTF.

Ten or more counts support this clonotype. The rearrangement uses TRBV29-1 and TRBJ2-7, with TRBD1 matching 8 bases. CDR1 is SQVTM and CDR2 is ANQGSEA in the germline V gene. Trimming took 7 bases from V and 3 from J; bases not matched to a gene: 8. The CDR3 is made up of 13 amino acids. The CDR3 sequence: CSARTGFGYEQYF. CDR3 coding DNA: TGCAGCGCACGGACAGGGTTCGGCTACGAGCAGTACTTC.

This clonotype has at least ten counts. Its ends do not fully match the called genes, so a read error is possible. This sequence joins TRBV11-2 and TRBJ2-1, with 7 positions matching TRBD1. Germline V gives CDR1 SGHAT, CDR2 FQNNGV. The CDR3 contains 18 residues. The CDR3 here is CVSSAYPRDRATYNEQFF. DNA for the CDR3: TGTGTCAGCAGCGCCTACCCCCGTGACAGGGCGACCTACAATGAGCAGTTCTTC.

The CDR3 here is CASSLGQVEEQYF. The CDR3 DNA sequence: TGCGCCAGCAGCTTGGGGCAGGTGGAAGAGCAGTACTTC. The V call is TRBV5-1, the J call TRBJ2-7, with D hard to call. The CDR3 totals 13 residues. V shed 0 bases and J shed 7 bases, with 11 bases lying between them. The germline gives CDR1 SGHRS, CDR2 YFSETQ. The whole variable domain, remainder taken from reference TRBV5-1 and TRBJ2-7, is KAGVTQTPRYLIKTRGQQVTLSCSPISGHRSVSWYQQTPGQGLQFLFEYFSETQRNKGNFPGRFSGRQFSNSRSEMNVSTLELGDSALYLCASSLGQVEEQYFGPGTRLTVT.

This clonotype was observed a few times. The CDR3 sequence: CAWSFRGSGRRDEQFF. As DNA, the CDR3 is TGTGCCTGGAGTTTCCGCGGGAGCGGGAGAAGGGATGAGCAGTTCTTC. The chain joins TRBV30 to TRBJ2-1, with TRBD2 matching over 8 bases. Germline V gene data show CDR1 as GTSNPN and CDR2 as SVGIG (reference sequence). V was pared by 2 bases and J by 8 bases, with 14 bases of the junction left unmatched. CDR3 length equals 16 residues.

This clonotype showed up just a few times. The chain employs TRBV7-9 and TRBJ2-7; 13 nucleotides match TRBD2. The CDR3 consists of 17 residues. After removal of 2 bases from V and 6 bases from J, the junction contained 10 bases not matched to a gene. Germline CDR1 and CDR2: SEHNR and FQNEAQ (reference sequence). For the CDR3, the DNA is TGTGCCAGCAGCTTACCCAGAGGACTAGCGGGAGATCTCGAGCAGTACTTC. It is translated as CASSLPRGLAGDLEQYF.

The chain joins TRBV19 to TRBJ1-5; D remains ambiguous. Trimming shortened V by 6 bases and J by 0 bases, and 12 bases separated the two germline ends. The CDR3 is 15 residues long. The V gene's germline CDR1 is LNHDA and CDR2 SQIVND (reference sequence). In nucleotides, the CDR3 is TGTGCCAGTAGGCCTCTCCTAGGTAGCAATCAGCCCCAGCATTTT. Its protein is CASRPLLGSNQPQHF.

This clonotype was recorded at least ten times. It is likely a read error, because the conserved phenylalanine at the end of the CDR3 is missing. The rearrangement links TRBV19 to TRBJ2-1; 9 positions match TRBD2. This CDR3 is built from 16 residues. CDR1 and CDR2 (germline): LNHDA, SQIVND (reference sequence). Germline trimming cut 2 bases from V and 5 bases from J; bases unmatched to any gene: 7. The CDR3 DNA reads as TGTGCCAGTAGTATAAGAGGGGTAGCGGGAGACAATGAGCAGTTCCTC. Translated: CASSIRGVAGDNEQFL.

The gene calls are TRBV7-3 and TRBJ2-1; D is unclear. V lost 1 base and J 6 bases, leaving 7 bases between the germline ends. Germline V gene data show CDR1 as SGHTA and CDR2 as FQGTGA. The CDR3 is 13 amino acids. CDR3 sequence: CASSLRVTNEQFF. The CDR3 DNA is TGTGCCAGCAGCTTAAGGGTCACCAATGAGCAGTTCTTC.

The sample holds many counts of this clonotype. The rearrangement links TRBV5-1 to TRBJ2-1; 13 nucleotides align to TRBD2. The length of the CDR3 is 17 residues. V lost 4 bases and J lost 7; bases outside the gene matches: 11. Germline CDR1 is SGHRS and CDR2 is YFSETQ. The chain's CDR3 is CASSRATSGRARNEQFF. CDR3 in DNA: TGCGCCAGCAGCCGGGCAACTAGCGGGAGGGCCAGAAATGAGCAGTTCTTC.